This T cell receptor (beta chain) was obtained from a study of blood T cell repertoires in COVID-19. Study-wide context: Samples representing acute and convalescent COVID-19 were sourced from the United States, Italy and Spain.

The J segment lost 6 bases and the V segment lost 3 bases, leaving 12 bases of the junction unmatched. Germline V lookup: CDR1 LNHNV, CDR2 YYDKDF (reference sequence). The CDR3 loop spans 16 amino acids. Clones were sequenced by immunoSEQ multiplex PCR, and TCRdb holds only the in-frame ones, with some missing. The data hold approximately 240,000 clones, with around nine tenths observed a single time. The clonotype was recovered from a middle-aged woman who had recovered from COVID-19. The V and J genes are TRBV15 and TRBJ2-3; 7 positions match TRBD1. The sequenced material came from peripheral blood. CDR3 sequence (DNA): TGTGCCACCAGCAGGGGACAGATAATAGAAGGGGATACGCAGTATTTT. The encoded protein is CATSRGQIIEGDTQYF.